A selection of T cell receptor beta chains follows, all from one sample in a study of shared clonotypes between healthy human individuals. Data came from immunoSEQ multiplex PCR; TCRdb stores just in-frame clones and leaves some out. The table lists roughly 2 million clones, approximately 96% of them singletons. The sample comprised naive CD4+ T cells sorted from blood. The receptors here all came from a man aged 18 to 30 in good health. CDR3s include the opening cysteine and the closing phenylalanine or tryptophan. The D gene is left open where the match is weak. Expanded clones are given a class, and other clones once, few, many or no size at all.

CDR3 DNA	CDR3 protein	D gene	clone size	V gene	J gene
TGTGCCAGCAGTCCAGGGGGCGCGGGACAGCCCCAGCATTTT	CASSPGGAGQPQHF	TRBD1	-	TRBV7-2	TRBJ1-5
TGTGCCAGCTCACCACCTAATCCAGGGAACTATGGCTACACCTTC	CASSPPNPGNYGYTF	-	-	TRBV18	TRBJ1-2
TGCGCCAGCAGCGCGGCGACAGCCGCGGAGACCCAGTACTTC	CASSAATAAETQYF	-	-	TRBV5-1	TRBJ2-5
TGCGCCAGCAGCTCGGGGACTAGCTGGGGCACAGATACGCAGTATTTT	CASSSGTSWGTDTQYF	TRBD2	-	TRBV5-1	TRBJ2-3
TGTGCCATTATGGAGGGGGTCACCTACGAGCAGTACTTC	CAIMEGVTYEQYF	-	-	TRBV10-3	TRBJ2-7
TGTGCCAGCAGCTTGGAAGGGGCAACAAACTATGGCTACACCTTC	CASSLEGATNYGYTF	-	-	TRBV5-8	TRBJ1-2
TGTGCCAGCAGCCCCAGAGGGGACAGCCATGGCTACACCTTC	CASSPRGDSHGYTF	TRBD1	-	TRBV9	TRBJ1-2
TGCGCCAGCAGCTGGGAATCAAGGACCTATGGCTACACCTTC	CASSWESRTYGYTF	-	-	TRBV5-1	TRBJ1-2
TGTGCCAGCAGGCCCGCAGTCGGGGAGGGAGAGACCCAGTACTTC	CASRPAVGEGETQYF	TRBD2	-	TRBV6-5	TRBJ2-5
TGCGCCAGCAGCTTGGGGACTTTGAGGGTTATGGAGACCCAGTACTTC	CASSLGTLRVMETQYF	-	-	TRBV5-1	TRBJ2-5
TGTGCCAGCAGGGGCCGGGGATGGAATGGCTACACCTTC	CASRGRGWNGYTF	-	-	TRBV2	TRBJ1-2
TGTGCCAGCAGTTTGGGGGGGGGAACTGAAGCTTTCTTT	CASSLGGGTEAFF	-	-	TRBV28	TRBJ1-1
TGCGCCAGCAGTCCACCAGGGGGGATCTCCTACGAGCAGTACTTC	CASSPPGGISYEQYF	-	-	TRBV5-1	TRBJ2-7
TGTGCCAGCAGCTTAAACTGGAACACTGAAGCTTTCTTT	CASSLNWNTEAFF	-	once	TRBV7-3	TRBJ1-1
TGTGCCAGCAACGTCGCGGGAGTGTTCTACGAGCAGTACTTC	CASNVAGVFYEQYF	TRBD2	-	TRBV2	TRBJ2-7
TGCGCCAGCAGCCAAGAAAGGGCAGGGAGTGGAGATACGCAGTATTTT	CASSQERAGSGDTQYF	-	-	TRBV4-1	TRBJ2-3
TGTGCCAGCAGAGATCTAGCGGGGGGTTGGGAGACCCAGTACTTC	CASRDLAGGWETQYF	TRBD2	-	TRBV27	TRBJ2-5
TGCGCCAGCAGCCCGGATGGGGACAGGGGAACTAATGAAAAACTGTTTTTT	CASSPDGDRGTNEKLFF	TRBD1	-	TRBV5-1	TRBJ1-4
TGCGCCAGCAGCGCCGATCCCGACACCTACACTGAAGCTTTCTTT	CASSADPDTYTEAFF	-	-	TRBV5-1	TRBJ1-1
TGCGCCAGCAGCTTGGATACGAGCACAGATACGCAGTATTTT	CASSLDTSTDTQYF	-	-	TRBV5-1	TRBJ2-3
TGTGCCAGCAGCCAATATGGCTACACCTTC	CASSQYGYTF	-	-	TRBV28	TRBJ1-2
TGCAGCGCCGCCACAGCCTACGAGCAGTACTTC	CSAATAYEQYF	-	-	TRBV29-1	TRBJ2-7
TGCGCCAGCAGCTTGTGGACGGGAGGCTCCTACGAGCAGTACTTC	CASSLWTGGSYEQYF	TRBD2	-	TRBV5-1	TRBJ2-7
TGTGCCAGCAGACCCGGGACTAGCGTGAGCACAGATACGCAGTATTTT	CASRPGTSVSTDTQYF	TRBD2	-	TRBV7-6	TRBJ2-3
TGCGCCAGCAGCTTGATTGGGGCCAGGGAGGGAAACTATGGCTACACCTTC	CASSLIGAREGNYGYTF	-	-	TRBV5-1	TRBJ1-2
TGCGCCAGCAGCCAACGCGTTCTTGTGGGGAATGAGCAGTTCTTC	CASSQRVLVGNEQFF	-	-	TRBV4-1	TRBJ2-1
TGTGCCAGCATCCCCCGGCCCCGTATGAACACTGAAGCTTTCTTT	CASIPRPRMNTEAFF	-	-	TRBV7-9	TRBJ1-1
TGTGCCAGCAGTAGGACGGGGGTCGTATCAGGCTACACCTTC	CASSRTGVVSGYTF	-	-	TRBV6-1	TRBJ1-2
TGTGCCAGCAGCTGGGGCACCGCCTCCTATAATTCACCCCTCCACTTT	CASSWGTASYNSPLHF	-	-	TRBV7-2	TRBJ1-6
TGTGCCAGCTCGCCAAAGACAGGGAAACTAACCTACGAGCAGTACTTC	CASSPKTGKLTYEQYF	TRBD1	once	TRBV18	TRBJ2-7
TGTGCCAGCAGCCGGACAGGACCAACCTACGAGCAGTACTTC	CASSRTGPTYEQYF	TRBD1	-	TRBV2	TRBJ2-7
TGCGCCAGCAGCCGGGACTTAGGGGTAGCAGATACGCAGTATTTT	CASSRDLGVADTQYF	-	once	TRBV5-1	TRBJ2-3
TGCGCCAGCAACCCTGACATTACTTCCTACGAGCAGTACTTC	CASNPDITSYEQYF	-	-	TRBV5-1	TRBJ2-7
TGTGCCAGCAGCTCCACCGGGACTAGCGGGGGACCTTACTTC	CASSSTGTSGGPYF	TRBD2	-	TRBV7-8	TRBJ2-7
TGTGCCAGCAGTCGCACCTCCGGGACAGGGCCTAATTCACCCCTCCACTTT	CASSRTSGTGPNSPLHF	TRBD1	-	TRBV27	TRBJ1-6
TGCGCCAGCAGCCCAGGGACAGGGGGCTATGGCTACACCTTC	CASSPGTGGYGYTF	TRBD1	-	TRBV4-3	TRBJ1-2
TGTGCCAGCAGTCGACAGGCCGACTACGAGCAGTACTTC	CASSRQADYEQYF	-	-	TRBV2	TRBJ2-7
TGCAGCGTTGAAATCAGCACAGATACGCAGTATTTT	CSVEISTDTQYF	-	-	TRBV29-1	TRBJ2-3
TGTGCCAGCAGCTCAGCGCCGATTACAGTAGGGGAAAAACTGTTTTTT	CASSSAPITVGEKLFF	-	once	TRBV28	TRBJ1-4
TGTGCCAGCAGCGTAGGGGTAGGGGTATCGGATACGCAGTATTTT	CASSVGVGVSDTQYF	-	-	TRBV9	TRBJ2-3
TGTGCCAGCTCACAGGGACAGGTCTCCTACGAGCAGTACTTC	CASSQGQVSYEQYF	TRBD1	-	TRBV18	TRBJ2-7
TGTGCCTCAACCCAGGGGGCCCCTTACGGCTACACCTTC	CASTQGAPYGYTF	TRBD1	-	TRBV19	TRBJ1-2
TGCAGCGTACTACAGGGTGCAAAACTGTTTTTT	CSVLQGAKLFF	-	few	TRBV29-1	TRBJ1-4
TGTGCCAGCAGCTTAGGTGGGGGGACTGGAAACACCATATATTTT	CASSLGGGTGNTIYF	-	-	TRBV7-2	TRBJ1-3
TGCGCCAGCAGCTTGGAGACAGGGGGCCGCACCGGGGAGCTGTTTTTT	CASSLETGGRTGELFF	TRBD1	-	TRBV5-1	TRBJ2-2
TGTGCCAGCAGCTTATTTGATGGGAGTGGCAATGAGCAGTTCTTC	CASSLFDGSGNEQFF	-	-	TRBV7-6	TRBJ2-1
TGTGCCAGCAGCGTAGGTTGGGACACAGATACGCAGTATTTT	CASSVGWDTDTQYF	-	-	TRBV9	TRBJ2-3
TGTGCCAGCAGCGTTCCGGGAGGGGAGACCCAGTACTTC	CASSVPGGETQYF	TRBD2	-	TRBV9	TRBJ2-5
TGCGCCAGCAGCACCGGGGATTCTGCTTCACCCCTCCACTTT	CASSTGDSASPLHF	-	-	TRBV5-1	TRBJ1-6
TGTGCCAGCAGTTCCCCGGGGGATGAAGCTTTCTTT	CASSSPGDEAFF	-	once	TRBV6-5	TRBJ1-1
TGCAGCGTTGAAGAGGGGGGGATTTCTCAGTACTTC	CSVEEGGISQYF	TRBD2	-	TRBV29-1	TRBJ2-7
TGTGCCAGCAGTGTCACGAGCACAGATACGCAGTATTTT	CASSVTSTDTQYF	-	-	TRBV6-1	TRBJ2-3
TGCGCCAGCAGCATTCAGTCGGCTAACACCGGGGAGCTGTTTTTT	CASSIQSANTGELFF	-	once	TRBV5-1	TRBJ2-2